What follows is one T cell receptor (beta chain) and its context. TCRdb's copy holds only in-frame clones and misses some; the assay was immunoSEQ multiplex PCR. The sample holds about 190,000 clones; 90% to 95% are singletons and the top ten take 1.5% to 2%. The entry originates in a study of control samples from healthy donors and cancer patients. This sequence was found in a man younger than 45 in good health. The sequencing input was blood.

The CDR3 reads CASTPGTGGPLNQPQHF. The CDR3 DNA sequence: TGTGCCAGTACCCCCGGGACAGGGGGACCGCTAAATCAGCCCCAGCATTTT. This chain uses TRBV19 with TRBJ1-5, with TRBD1 identical over 11 bases. Trimming took 7 bases from V and 4 from J; bases not matched to a gene: 12. The CDR3 consists of 17 residues. Germline values: CDR1 LNHDA, CDR2 SQIVND (reference sequence).